Listed below are T cell receptor beta chains from one sample, sequenced in a study of T cell changes during pregnancy in multiple sclerosis. Libraries were prepared by immunoSEQ multiplex PCR; TCRdb keeps only in-frame clonotypes and omits some of them. The top ten clones hold 13% of a sample with approximately 18,000 clones, 80% to 90% of them seen once. This sample comprised CD8+ T cells from peripheral blood mononuclear cells, obtained in the third trimester of pregnancy. The origin of the receptors is a female donor in good health, enrolled as a control in a pregnancy study. The CDR3 runs from the conserved cysteine through the conserved F or W. The order of the fields is D gene, J gene, V gene, clone size, CDR3 protein, CDR3 DNA. A D gene is named only where the DNA matches it firmly. Some rows mark clone size as missing; the rest say once, few, many or name a class of expanded clone.

>TRBD2|TRBJ2-3|TRBV6-4|few
CASSDSTSGGDTQYF
TGTGCCAGCAGTGACTCGACTAGCGGGGGAGATACGCAGTATTTT
>NA|TRBJ2-7|TRBV11-2|NA
CASSRYYEQYF
TGTGCCAGCAGCCGGTACTACGAGCAGTACTTC
>TRBD2|TRBJ2-1|TRBV29-1|few
CSVLAGRDEQFF
TGCAGCGTGCTAGCGGGACGGGATGAGCAGTTCTTC
>TRBD1|TRBJ2-7|TRBV5-1|NA
CASSLTGAHEQYF
TGCGCCAGCAGCTTGACAGGGGCGCACGAGCAGTACTTC
>TRBD1|TRBJ2-7|TRBV27|NA
CASRTGVNEQYF
TGTGCCAGCAGGACAGGGGTCAACGAGCAGTACTTC
>TRBD2|TRBJ2-1|TRBV6-1|NA
CASSEPGLGYDEQFF
TGTGCCAGCAGTGAACCGGGACTAGGTTACGATGAGCAGTTCTTC
>NA|TRBJ2-1|TRBV29-1|NA
CSVLFYNEQFF
TGCAGCGTTCTCTTCTACAATGAGCAGTTCTTC
>NA|TRBJ1-3|TRBV5-1|NA
CASSWRTPSSSGNTIYF
TGCGCCAGCAGCTGGCGGACACCGAGTTCCTCTGGAAACACCATATATTTT
>TRBD2|TRBJ2-1|TRBV7-6|NA
CASSPGLAEYNEQFF
TGTGCCAGCAGCCCTGGACTAGCGGAGTACAATGAGCAGTTCTTC
>TRBD1|TRBJ1-6|TRBV4-1|NA
CASSATPGTGNNSPLHF
TGCGCCAGCAGCGCAACCCCCGGGACAGGCAATAATTCACCCCTCCACTTT
>NA|TRBJ1-2|TRBV11-3|NA
CASSLLGPPRESGYTF
TGTGCCAGCAGCCTTCTAGGCCCCCCCCGGGAATCTGGCTACACCTTC
>NA|TRBJ1-5|TRBV19|NA
CASRQGSQPQHF
TGTGCCAGTAGACAGGGTAGTCAGCCCCAGCATTTT
>TRBD1|TRBJ2-3|TRBV5-8|NA
CASSLTGVTDTQYF
TGTGCCAGCAGCTTGACAGGGGTAACAGATACGCAGTATTTT
>NA|TRBJ2-2|TRBV11-2|few
CASSLGQAWAGELFF
TGTGCCAGCAGCTTAGGGCAGGCTTGGGCCGGGGAGCTGTTTTTT
>NA|TRBJ1-1|TRBV7-2|NA
CASSSSIPGMNTEAFF
TGTGCCAGCAGCTCCTCGATCCCGGGGATGAACACTGAAGCTTTCTTT
>TRBD1|TRBJ1-5|TRBV19|NA
CASSTLLGTALQPQHF
TGTGCCAGTAGTACCTTATTAGGGACAGCTCTTCAGCCCCAGCATTTT
>TRBD1|TRBJ1-1|TRBV5-6|NA
CASSLGTGPAFF
TGTGCCAGCAGCTTGGGGACAGGGCCAGCTTTCTTT
>NA|TRBJ2-1|TRBV6-1|NA
CASSEDTYNEQFF
TGTGCCAGCAGTGAGGACACCTACAATGAGCAGTTCTTC
>TRBD2|TRBJ2-1|TRBV10-3|NA
CAISESAASGDNNEQFF
TGTGCCATCAGTGAGTCGGCGGCTAGCGGGGATAACAATGAGCAGTTCTTC
>NA|TRBJ1-1|TRBV7-9|NA
CASSQGADAGSEAFF
TGCGCCAGCAGCCAAGGGGCGGATGCCGGATCAGAAGCTTTCTTT
>TRBD2|TRBJ2-1|TRBV14|NA
CASSQITSGGADEQFF
TGTGCCAGCAGCCAGATCACTAGCGGGGGGGCCGATGAGCAGTTCTTC
>NA|TRBJ2-3|TRBV19|NA
CASGSTDTQYF
TGTGCCAGTGGCAGCACAGATACGCAGTATTTT
>NA|TRBJ2-2|TRBV6-4|once
CASSDSEGDTGELFF
TGTGCCAGCAGTGACTCAGAGGGGGATACCGGGGAGCTGTTTTTT
>NA|TRBJ2-5|TRBV7-8|NA
CASSGGSYQETQYF
TGTGCCAGCAGCGGGGGGTCGTACCAAGAGACCCAGTACTTC
>NA|TRBJ2-7|TRBV5-6|NA
CASSVGGPSYEQYF
TGTGCCAGCAGCGTTGGGGGCCCCTCCTACGAGCAGTACTTC
>TRBD1|TRBJ2-5|TRBV6-5|NA
CASSGFRGLRETQYF
TGTGCCAGCAGTGGATTCAGGGGGTTGAGGGAGACCCAGTACTTC
>NA|TRBJ1-5|TRBV29-1|NA
CSARNGQYQPQHF
TGCAGCGCTCGCAACGGACAGTATCAGCCCCAGCATTTT
>TRBD2|TRBJ2-7|TRBV19|NA
CASSIAWGGIYEQYF
TGTGCCAGTAGTATAGCCTGGGGGGGGATCTACGAGCAGTACTTC
>TRBD2|TRBJ2-1|TRBV28|NA
CATRSGTSGGPEQFF
TGTGCCACTCGCTCGGGGACTAGCGGGGGGCCTGAGCAGTTCTTC
>TRBD2|TRBJ2-7|TRBV7-9|NA
CASSTRDGGSYEQYF
TGTGCCAGCAGCACTCGGGACGGGGGGTCCTACGAGCAGTACTTC
>NA|TRBJ2-1|TRBV2|NA
CASSVTGNEQFF
TGTGCCAGCAGTGTGACAGGCAATGAGCAGTTCTTC
>TRBD2|TRBJ2-5|TRBV6-1|NA
CASSELAGGPETQYF
TGTGCCAGCAGTGAACTAGCGGGGGGGCCGGAGACCCAGTACTTC
>TRBD2|TRBJ2-7|TRBV7-2|NA
CASRVEGEGEQYF
TGTGCCAGCAGAGTAGAAGGGGAGGGCGAGCAGTACTTC
>NA|TRBJ2-7|TRBV4-2|NA
CASSQARSYEQYF
TGTGCCAGCAGCCAAGCCCGCTCCTACGAGCAGTACTTC
>NA|TRBJ2-1|TRBV19|NA
CASSIDRGPYNEQFF
TGTGCCAGTAGTATAGACAGGGGACCCTACAATGAGCAGTTCTTC
>NA|TRBJ1-2|TRBV5-1|NA
CASSPYDPRGYGYTF
TGCGCCAGCAGCCCCTACGACCCCAGGGGCTATGGCTACACCTTC
>NA|TRBJ1-5|TRBV27|NA
CASSFGGDQPQHF
TGTGCCAGCAGTTTCGGGGGGGATCAGCCCCAGCATTTT
>TRBD2|TRBJ2-6|TRBV5-4|once
CASSLERGDSGANVLTF
TGTGCCAGCAGCTTGGAGCGGGGGGACTCTGGGGCCAACGTCCTGACTTTC
>TRBD2|TRBJ2-5|TRBV5-8|NA
CASSLRWPGGQETQYF
TGTGCCAGCAGCTTGAGGTGGCCGGGGGGTCAAGAGACCCAGTACTTC
>TRBD2|TRBJ2-7|TRBV7-9|NA
CASSLALAGEPEQYF
TGTGCCAGCAGCTTAGCACTAGCGGGAGAGCCCGAGCAGTACTTC
>NA|TRBJ2-5|TRBV4-3|NA
CASSQERDFTAGETQYF
TGCGCCAGCAGCCAAGAGCGGGATTTCACGGCGGGAGAGACCCAGTACTTC
>NA|TRBJ2-7|TRBV4-1|NA
CASSQAELYEQYF
TGCGCCAGCAGCCAAGCGGAACTATACGAGCAGTACTTC
>NA|TRBJ2-7|TRBV5-5|NA
CASSLDSPYEQYF
TGTGCCAGCAGCTTGGACAGCCCCTACGAGCAGTACTTC
>NA|TRBJ2-1|TRBV19|NA
CASSTAPGNEQFF
TGTGCCAGTAGTACGGCCCCGGGGAATGAGCAGTTCTTC
>TRBD2|TRBJ2-2|TRBV27|NA
CASSFAGTSTGELFF
TGTGCCAGCAGTTTTGCTGGGACTAGCACCGGGGAGCTGTTTTTT
>TRBD1|TRBJ2-7|TRBV27|NA
CASRRTGDNEQYF
TGTGCCAGCAGACGAACAGGGGACAACGAGCAGTACTTC
>NA|TRBJ1-6|TRBV28|NA
CASPLLLEGGAYNSPLHF
TGTGCCAGCCCCCTTCTCCTGGAGGGAGGCGCCTATAATTCACCCCTCCACTTT
>NA|TRBJ1-1|TRBV6-5|NA
CASSLGLSNTEAFF
TGTGCCAGCAGTCTAGGACTTTCGAACACTGAAGCTTTCTTT
>TRBD1|TRBJ2-7|TRBV4-1|NA
CASSQDPGQGYEQYF
TGCGCCAGCAGCCAAGATCCCGGACAGGGCTACGAGCAGTACTTC
>NA|TRBJ2-7|TRBV7-9|NA
CASSLGSYEQYF
TGTGCCAGCAGTCTGGGGAGCTACGAGCAGTACTTC
>TRBD2|TRBJ2-1|TRBV5-6|NA
CASSGLAGINEQFF
TGTGCCAGCTCCGGACTAGCGGGAATAAATGAGCAGTTCTTC
>NA|TRBJ2-6|TRBV7-6|NA
CASSPTSSGANVLTF
TGTGCCAGCAGCCCAACTAGTTCTGGGGCCAACGTCCTGACTTTC
>TRBD2|TRBJ2-7|TRBV19|few
CASSISSGYSYEQYF
TGTGCCAGTAGTATCTCTAGCGGCTACTCCTACGAGCAGTACTTC
>NA|TRBJ1-5|TRBV9|NA
CASSVESGAGQPQHF
TGTGCCAGCAGCGTAGAGTCTGGGGCCGGTCAGCCCCAGCATTTT
>TRBD2|TRBJ2-7|TRBV7-9|NA
CASSSTEAGGTYEQYF
TGTGCCAGCAGCTCCACCGAGGCGGGGGGCACCTACGAGCAGTACTTC
>TRBD2|TRBJ2-7|TRBV27|NA
CASSLSRLAGGNEQYF
TGTGCCAGCAGTTTATCGAGACTAGCGGGAGGAAACGAGCAGTACTTC
>TRBD2|TRBJ2-1|TRBV7-8|NA
CASSAGLAGFWEQFF
TGTGCCAGCAGCGCGGGACTAGCGGGGTTCTGGGAGCAGTTCTTC
>TRBD2|TRBJ2-3|TRBV27|NA
CASSLQAGAITDTQYF
TGTGCCAGCAGTTTACAAGCGGGGGCAATCACAGATACGCAGTATTTT
>NA|TRBJ1-2|TRBV7-9|NA
CASRPTGPGGYGYTF
TGTGCCAGCAGACCGACCGGACCGGGAGGCTATGGCTACACCTTC
>TRBD2|TRBJ2-2|TRBV27|NA
CASSSRGALNTGELFF
TGTGCCAGCAGTTCGCGGGGGGCGCTGAACACCGGGGAGCTGTTTTTT